These 3 T cell receptor beta chains came from one sample sequenced in a study of shared clonotypes between healthy human individuals. Sequencing used immunoSEQ multiplex PCR; TCRdb keeps in-frame clones, though not all of them. Of hundreds of thousands of clones in the sample, roughly three quarters were seen once. Material for sequencing was PBMCs. Receptors were obtained from a woman aged 40 to 50 in good health. Some clones in this sample may be carry-over from other donors' samples.

The J gene is TRBJ2-5, the V gene TRBV28; TRBD1 aligns across 11 bases. Judging by the DNA end, TRBJ2-7 fits better; the J call may be wrong. The CDR3 is 18 amino acids. Germline V CDR1 and CDR2: MDHEN, SYDVKM. CDR3 DNA: TGTGCCAGCAGATGGACAGGGGGCGCGGCTAGCAGCTCCTACGAGCAGTACTTC. Translation gives CASRWTGGAASSSYEQYF.

The chain uses TRBV5-6 and TRBJ2-5; D is tentatively TRBD1 or TRBD2 (5 bases each). CDR1 is SGHDT, CDR2 YYEEEE, per germline. Trimming cost V 4 bases and J 5 bases, with 12 bases left between them. The CDR3 is 13 residues long. The CDR3 DNA reads as TGTGCCAGCAGCGGGGGAACCTGGGAGACCCAGTACTTC. This sequence encodes CASSGGTWETQYF.

The chain recombines TRBV7-2 with TRBJ2-7; no clear D gene. Germline CDR1 is SGHTA and CDR2 is FQGNSA. The V gene lost 3 bases and the J gene lost 0 bases, with 6 bases spanning the gap. The CDR3 is 13 amino acids. The chain's CDR3 is CASSFGSSYEQYF. As DNA, the CDR3 is TGTGCCAGCAGCTTTGGTAGCTCCTACGAGCAGTACTTC.